In this sample, the clone carrying this T cell receptor beta chain turned up many times. Antigen specificity is unknown. This CDR3 spans 13 amino acids. The V and J ends lost 6 bases and 2 bases, in that order; junction bases with no gene match: 6. Germline CDR1 and CDR2: SQVTM and ANQGSEA. The sample is drawn from a study of CD8 T cells in ankylosing spondylitis. General observations from the study: Earlier authors reported some of these motif variants in reactive arthritis synovial fluid and blood.

Researchers built TCR beta libraries using quantitative 5'-RACE with molecular barcodes. TCRdb processed the 5' RACE reads anew with MiXCR; each CDR3 protein has one entry. The sample shows hundreds of thousands of distinct CDR3 sequences, roughly 26% of them seen only once. This rearrangement joins TRBV29-1 to TRBJ1-2; TRBD1 agrees at 7 bases. The sequenced material came from blood, either unsorted or a sorted T cell fraction (not recorded which). The clonotype comes from a male donor with ankylosing spondylitis or in good health (not recorded which). The CDR3 region is CSVPGGGNYGYTF. The CDR3 DNA reads as TGCAGCGTGCCAGGGGGGGGAAACTATGGCTACACCTTC.